A single sample gave rise to the 5 T cell receptor beta chains below, sequenced in a study of cytomegalovirus exposure and HLA in healthy donors. Amplification used 60 Vbeta primers and 13 Jbeta primers. Profiling relied on immunoSEQ multiplex PCR, and the TCRdb table lists in-frame clones only, not all of them. The sample lists around 200,000 clones, about 86% seen once, with approximately 0.31% in the top ten. The material sequenced was PBMCs. These receptor sequences come from a woman between 25 and 40 years old in good health and CMV-seronegative.

The chain employs TRBV15 and TRBJ2-7; TRBD1 agrees at 7 bases. CDR1 and CDR2 from the germline V gene are LNHNV and YYDKDF (reference sequence). The CDR3 totals 15 residues. The trim removed 0 bases at V and 5 bases at J, leaving 7 bases unmatched. CDR3 sequence reads: CATSREYLQGNEQYF. The CDR3 nucleotides read TGTGCCACCAGCAGAGAATATTTACAGGGGAACGAGCAGTACTTC.

J is TRBJ1-2 and V is TRBV6-1, with D hard to call. Trimming shortened V by 5 bases and J by 10 bases, and 20 bases separated the two germline ends. The CDR3 totals 14 residues. Per the germline V gene, CDR1 is MNHNS and CDR2 is SASEGT. CDR3 protein: CASSTRGPGRAYTF. Written as DNA, the CDR3 is TGTGCCAGCAGTACCCGCGGGCCGGGTCGAGCCTACACCTTC.

About this clone: Mismatch with germline at one junction end may stem from a read error. This chain connects TRBV7-7 to TRBJ2-1, with TRBD2 identical over 9 bases. The germline gives CDR1 SSHAT, CDR2 FNYEAQ (reference sequence). There are 16 residues in the CDR3. The CDR3 spells CASSLAVAGAAAEQFF. DNA for the CDR3: TGTGCTAGCAGCTTAGCGGTAGCGGGAGCGGCGGCTGAGCAGTTCTTC.

The chain recombines TRBV2 with TRBJ2-2; 7 bases agree with TRBD2. Germline trimming cut 6 bases from V and 6 bases from J; bases unmatched to any gene: 10. CDR1 is SNHLY, CDR2 FYNNEI, per germline. The CDR3 is made up of 15 amino acids. CDR3 amino acids: CASSDARGVSGELFF. In DNA form, the CDR3 reads TGTGCCAGCAGCGATGCTCGGGGGGTCTCCGGGGAGCTGTTTTTT.

The V call is TRBV10-3, the J call TRBJ2-7, with D maybe TRBD2 (5 bases). The V end was cut by 3 bases, the J end by 2 bases, with 11 bases between. Germline V lookup: CDR1 ENHRY, CDR2 SYGVKD. The CDR3 spans 14 residues. The DNA for the CDR3 is TGTGCCATCAGTGATAGCGACGGAGCCTACGAGCAGTACTTC. Translation gives CAISDSDGAYEQYF.